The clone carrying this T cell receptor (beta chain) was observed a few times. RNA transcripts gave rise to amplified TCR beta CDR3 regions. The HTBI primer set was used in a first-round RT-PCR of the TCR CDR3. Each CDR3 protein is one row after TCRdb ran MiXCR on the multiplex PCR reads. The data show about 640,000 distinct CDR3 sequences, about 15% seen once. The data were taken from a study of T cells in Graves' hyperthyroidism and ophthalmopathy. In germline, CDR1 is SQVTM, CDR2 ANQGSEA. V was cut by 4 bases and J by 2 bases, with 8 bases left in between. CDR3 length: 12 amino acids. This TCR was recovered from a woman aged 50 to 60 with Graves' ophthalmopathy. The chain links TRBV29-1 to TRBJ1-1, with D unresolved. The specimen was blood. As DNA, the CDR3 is TGCAGCGTTGCCACGGGAAACACTGAAGCTTTCTTT. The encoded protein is CSVATGNTEAFF. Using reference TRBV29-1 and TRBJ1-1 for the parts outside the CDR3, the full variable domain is SAVISQKPSRDICQRGTSLTIQCQVDSQVTMMFWYRQQPGQSLTLIATANQGSEATYESGFVIDKFPISRPNLTFSTLTVSNMSPEDSSIYLCSVATGNTEAFFGQGTRLTVV.